The 31 T cell receptor beta chains presented below share a single source sample, sequenced in a study of T cell repertoires in cytomegalovirus infection. TCRdb ran MiXCR on the reads and lists one entry per CDR3 protein. The data contain about 350,000 distinct CDR3 sequences, about 35% of them singletons. These receptors are not linked to any known antigen. The source material was cultured PBMCs, sampled from culture after CMV antigen stimulation. These receptors were collected from a human donor in good health (CMV status not recorded). Some clones in this sample may be carry-over from other donors' samples.

There are a few counts of this clonotype. The rearrangement joins TRBV28 to TRBJ1-5; 7 bases match TRBD1. V trimming: 7 bases; J trimming: 0 bases; junction bases outside the gene matches: 12. CDR3 size: 17 residues. CDR1 is MDHEN and CDR2 is SYDVKM in the germline V gene. In nucleotides, the CDR3 is TGTGCCAGCAAGGAGACAGGGCTGGGAAATAGCAATCAGCCCCAGCATTTT. Its protein product is CASKETGLGNSNQPQHF.

This clonotype has at least ten counts. The V and J genes are TRBV6-2 or TRBV6-3 and TRBJ2-7; D call uncertain. This CDR3 is 13 amino acids long. Trimming left V 3 bases short and J 3 bases short, with 9 bases between. The V gene's germline CDR1 is MNHEY and CDR2 SVGEGT. This CDR3 is CASSYDGRYEQYV. For the CDR3, the DNA is TGTGCCAGCAGTTATGATGGGCGCTACGAGCAGTACGTC.

The V call is TRBV6-2 or TRBV6-3, the J call TRBJ2-3; D call uncertain. V lost 6 bases, J lost 2 bases, and 18 bases lay in between. This CDR3 contains 16 residues. The germline V gene encodes CDR1 MNHEY and CDR2 SVGEGT. The CDR3, as DNA: TGTGCCAGCAGCCACCACGACTTTTTGCCCACAGATACGCAGTATTTT. It is translated as CASSHHDFLPTDTQYF.

This chain uses TRBV7-2 with TRBJ1-2, with 7 bases matching TRBD1. The germline gives CDR1 SGHTA, CDR2 FQGNSA. This CDR3 is built from 14 residues. Trimming at V came to 7 bases and at J to 4 bases, leaving 9 bases not matched to a gene. This CDR3 reads CASTKEGASYGYTF. The CDR3 coding sequence is TGTGCCAGCACCAAGGAGGGGGCCAGCTATGGCTACACCTTC.

This chain connects TRBV15 to TRBJ1-1; the D is unclear. The CDR3 length is 12 residues. V lost 3 bases, J lost 7 bases, and 9 bases lay in between. Germline-derived CDR1 and CDR2 are LNHNV and YYDKDF (reference sequence). The CDR3 DNA is TGTGCCACCAGCAGGGTGCGGGGTGAAGCTTTCTTT. It encodes CATSRVRGEAFF.

This clonotype was seen ten or more times. The chain combines TRBV6-1 with TRBJ2-1; 10 positions agree with TRBD2. Losses at the gene ends were 5 bases for V and 2 bases for J; bases not matched to a gene: 9. Germline V gene lookup returns CDR1 MNHNS and CDR2 SASEGT. CDR3 length equals 17 residues. The CDR3 region is CASSRGLAVLTYNEQFF. CDR3 DNA: TGTGCCAGCAGTCGAGGACTAGCGGTGCTAACCTACAATGAGCAGTTCTTC.

The chain uses TRBV18 and TRBJ1-2; D remains ambiguous. V dropped 2 bases and J dropped 0 bases, with 16 bases sitting between them. The length of the CDR3 is 17 residues. Germline V CDR1 and CDR2: KGHSH, LQKENI. The CDR3 coding sequence is TGTGCCAGCTCACCAAGTAGACTCCCTTCGGCTAACTATGGCTACACCTTC. This translates into CASSPSRLPSANYGYTF.

The chain has TRBV10-3 and TRBJ1-2; D gene uncertain. Germline CDR1 and CDR2: ENHRY and SYGVKD. V lost 4 bases and J 0 bases, leaving 12 bases between the germline ends. The CDR3 has 15 residues. DNA of the CDR3: TGTGCCATCAGTGTTGCGAACACCCCTAACTATGGCTACACCTTC. It codes for CAISVANTPNYGYTF.

This chain joins TRBV20-1 and TRBJ2-5; tentative D call: TRBD1 (6 bases). The germline V gene has CDR1 DFQATT and CDR2 SNEGSKA (reference sequence). This CDR3 region has 11 residues. V lost 4 bases and J 3 bases, leaving 6 bases between the germline ends. CDR3 region: CSATGEETQYF. The DNA of the CDR3 is TGCAGTGCTACAGGGGAAGAGACCCAGTACTTC.

This sequence joins TRBV5-4 and TRBJ2-7; the match to TRBD2 covers 12 bases. V gave up 3 bases and J gave up 1 base; unmatched junction bases: 14. From germline, CDR1 is SGHNT and CDR2 YYREEE (reference sequence). The CDR3 contains 19 residues. CDR3 sequence: CASSSKTSGSRGGSYEQYF. As DNA, the CDR3 is TGTGCCAGCAGCTCGAAGACTAGCGGGAGTCGTGGAGGGTCCTACGAGCAGTACTTC.

This clonotype has only a few counts. This sequence joins TRBV7-2 and TRBJ1-2; D may be TRBD1 (5 bases). This CDR3 spans 16 amino acids. In germline, CDR1 is SGHTA, CDR2 FQGNSA. Trimming shortened V by 0 bases and J by 8 bases, and 19 bases separated the two germline ends. The CDR3 is CASSLARGRDSKGYTF. As DNA, the CDR3 is TGTGCCAGCAGCTTAGCGAGGGGTCGGGACTCTAAGGGCTACACCTTC.

The chain combines TRBV4-3 with TRBJ1-1; 7 positions match TRBD1. After removal of 1 base from V and 7 bases from J, the junction contained 15 bases not matched to a gene. CDR3 size: 17 residues. The germline V gene has CDR1 LGHNA and CDR2 YSLEER. CDR3: CASSQADRPRGESEAFF. CDR3 nucleotide sequence: TGCGCCAGCAGCCAAGCGGACAGGCCCCGGGGTGAGAGTGAAGCTTTCTTT.

This clonotype was recorded a few times. The rearrangement links TRBV28 to TRBJ1-2; 7 bases align to TRBD1. CDR3 length: 12 amino acids. CDR1 is MDHEN and CDR2 is SYDVKM in the germline V gene. V lost 10 bases to trimming and J lost 9 bases; unmatched junction nucleotides: 11. The CDR3 sequence is CATADRAVSYTF. The CDR3 DNA follows: TGTGCCACCGCTGACAGGGCAGTGAGCTACACCTTC.

The V and J genes are TRBV12-3 or TRBV12-4 and TRBJ2-5; maybe TRBD2 (6 bases). The CDR3 spans 16 residues. Deletions cut 8 bases from V and 5 bases from J, with 24 bases between. The CDR3 DNA is TGTGCCAGCTGTCACGGTCTAGCGTCGCACTCGGAGACCCAGTACTTC. It codes for CASCHGLASHSETQYF.

V and J are TRBV5-5 and TRBJ2-3; 12 bases are shared with TRBD1. The trim removed 1 base at V and 6 bases at J, leaving 6 bases unmatched. CDR1 and CDR2 (germline): SGHKS, YYEKEE (reference sequence). The CDR3 runs 16 residues. CDR3 sequence reads: CASSLTGTGGLDTQYF. As DNA, the CDR3 is TGTGCCAGCAGCTTGACTGGGACAGGGGGCTTGGATACGCAGTATTTT.

This clonotype appeared many times. The chain is built from TRBV7-2 and TRBJ1-2; no clear D. Between the trimmed V and J ends, which lost 1 base and 7 bases, there was a span of 16 bases. CDR3 length: 15 residues. Germline V gene sequence: CDR1 SGHTA, CDR2 FQGNSA. In DNA, the CDR3 is TGTGCCAGCAGCTTAGAATGGGTCCGACCCGGTGGCTACACCTTC. As protein: CASSLEWVRPGGYTF.

This clonotype came up a few times. DNA for the CDR3: TGTGCCAGCAGTTACTCGGGGCTCCCCTACGAGCAGTACGTC. Protein sequence: CASSYSGLPYEQYV. The V gene is TRBV6-5, the J gene TRBJ2-7, with D tentatively TRBD1 (5 bases). Germline loops: CDR1 MNHEY, CDR2 SVGAGI. Deletions cut 0 bases from V and 2 bases from J, with 8 bases between. The CDR3 consists of 14 residues.

The CDR3 is CASSHLSGSETQYF. In DNA form, the CDR3 reads TGCGCCAGCAGCCACCTTAGCGGGAGTGAGACCCAGTACTTC. The chain uses TRBV4-3 and TRBJ2-5, with 9 bases fitting TRBD2. Losses at the gene ends were 3 bases for V and 5 bases for J; bases not matched to a gene: 4. The CDR3 length is 14 residues. Germline V gene lookup returns CDR1 LGHNA and CDR2 YSLEER.

This clonotype was seen only a few times. V and J are TRBV7-2 and TRBJ2-3; 10 bases fit TRBD2. The CDR3 consists of 16 residues. Unmatched junction bases numbered 4, after V lost 2 bases and J lost 2 bases. Germline V gives CDR1 SGHTA, CDR2 FQGNSA. CDR3 region: CASSLRGTSDTDTQYF. DNA of the CDR3: TGTGCCAGCAGCTTAAGAGGGACTAGCGACACAGATACGCAGTATTTT.

This rearrangement joins TRBV27 to TRBJ2-3; the D is unclear. The CDR3 runs to 13 residues. Looked up from germline, CDR1 is MNHEY and CDR2 is SMNVEV (reference sequence). Trimming took off 4 bases at V and 3 bases at J, with 8 bases between the two ends. The CDR3 loop is CASSSPVTDTQYF. The CDR3 nucleotides read TGTGCCAGCAGTTCCCCGGTGACAGATACGCAGTATTTT.

This clonotype was recorded many times. The chain joins TRBV7-2 to TRBJ2-1, with 16 bases that match TRBD2. The CDR3 spans 15 residues. CDR1 is SGHTA, CDR2 FQGNSA, per germline. V shed 5 bases and J 15 bases; nucleotides not matched to a gene: 10. Here the CDR3 reads CASSLTGLAGGWGFF. In nucleotides, the CDR3 is TGTGCCAGCAGCCTCACGGGACTAGCGGGGGGGTGGGGGTTCTTC.

This clonotype occurred a few times. The gene calls are TRBV28 and TRBJ1-5, with a tentative D call TRBD1 (6 bases). Germline-derived CDR1 and CDR2 are MDHEN and SYDVKM. This CDR3 has 14 amino acids. The V end lost 5 bases, the J end lost 4 bases, and 12 bases lay between the germline ends. CDR3 region: CASSMDSPNQPQHF. The CDR3, as DNA: TGTGCCAGCAGTATGGACAGTCCTAATCAGCCCCAGCATTTT.

This clonotype occurred many times. V is TRBV12-3 or TRBV12-4 and J is TRBJ2-3; D call uncertain. This CDR3 is built from 14 residues. V dropped 10 bases and J dropped 0 bases, with 14 bases sitting between them. As DNA, the CDR3 is TGTGCCATTACCTGGGGTTTTAGCACAGATACGCAGTATTTT. The encoded protein is CAITWGFSTDTQYF.

This clonotype was seen more than once but under ten times. V and J are TRBV29-1 and TRBJ1-1; perhaps TRBD1 as D (6 bases). The CDR3 runs 12 residues. V gave up 4 bases and J gave up 6 bases, with 12 bases separating them. CDR1 and CDR2 from the germline V gene are SQVTM and ANQGSEA. Here the CDR3 reads CSVVTGYAEAFF. CDR3 coding DNA: TGCAGCGTTGTAACAGGGTACGCTGAAGCTTTCTTT.

This chain links TRBV12-3 or TRBV12-4 with TRBJ2-6, with no clear D. Trimming took 4 bases from V and 0 from J, leaving 10 bases between them. The CDR3 runs 16 residues. This CDR3 is CASSSGTTSGANVLTF. In nucleotides, the CDR3 is TGTGCCAGCAGTTCAGGAACAACCTCTGGGGCCAACGTCCTGACTTTC.

In its sample, this clonotype was seen a few times. The rearrangement uses TRBV7-2 and TRBJ1-5; possible D gene TRBD1, 5 bases. The CDR3 consists of 15 residues. Per the germline V gene, CDR1 is SGHTA and CDR2 is FQGNSA. V was trimmed by 1 base and J by 1 base, leaving 8 bases between them. CDR3 in amino acids: CASSLGPGSNQPQHF. CDR3 DNA: TGTGCCAGCAGCTTAGGTCCAGGGAGCAATCAGCCCCAGCATTTT.

The gene calls are TRBV28 and TRBJ1-2, with D maybe TRBD1 (6 bases). V was cut by 3 bases and J by 5 bases, with 10 bases left in between. Per germline, CDR1 MDHEN and CDR2 SYDVKM. The CDR3 extends over 13 amino acids. The CDR3 is CASSFGTWYGYTF. The DNA of the CDR3 is TGTGCCAGCAGTTTCGGGACATGGTATGGCTACACCTTC.

CDR3: CASLETSTDTQYF. In DNA, the CDR3 is TGTGCCAGCCTCGAAACTAGCACAGATACGCAGTATTTT. The chain couples TRBV6-2 or TRBV6-3 to TRBJ2-3; no reliable D call. The V and J ends lost 8 bases and 0 bases respectively, with 9 bases between them. Germline-derived CDR1 and CDR2 are MNHEY and SVGEGT. This CDR3 region has 13 residues.

The chain couples TRBV19 to TRBJ2-4, with a weak D call TRBD1 (6 bases). Germline-derived CDR1 and CDR2 are LNHDA and SQIVND (reference sequence). V was shortened by 6 bases and J by 3 bases, with 15 bases between the two germline ends. This CDR3 has 15 amino acids. The CDR3, as DNA: TGTGCCAGTAGGGTGCCAGGGGTAGACAAAAACATTCAGTACTTC. Translated, it gives CASRVPGVDKNIQYF. Drawing the rest from reference TRBV19 and TRBJ2-4, the complete variable domain is DGGITQSPKYLFRKEGQNVTLSCEQNLNHDAMYWYRQDPGQGLRLIYYSQIVNDFQKGDIAEGYSVSREKKESFPLTVTSAQKNPTAFYLCASRVPGVDKNIQYFGAGTRLSVL.

The CDR3 region has the DNA TGCGCCAGCAGCCAAGCTGGGACGCCATCAGAGACCCAGTACTTC. Its translation is CASSQAGTPSETQYF. J is TRBJ2-5 and V is TRBV4-3, with D perhaps matching TRBD1 or TRBD2 (5 bases each). Germline CDR1 is LGHNA and CDR2 is YSLEER. V gave up 1 base and J gave up 4 bases, with 13 bases separating them. This CDR3 is 15 amino acids long.

This clonotype was seen repeatedly, ten times or more. This rearrangement joins TRBV11-2 to TRBJ2-6; the match to TRBD2 covers 11 bases. This CDR3 is built from 16 residues. V shed 4 bases and J 2 bases; nucleotides not matched to a gene: 1. Germline assignment: CDR1 SGHAT and CDR2 FQNNGV. This chain's CDR3 is CASSSLAGAGANVLTF. The CDR3 nucleotides read TGTGCCAGCAGCTCACTAGCGGGAGCTGGGGCCAACGTCCTGACTTTC. The variable domain in full, completed from reference TRBV11-2 and TRBJ2-6, reads EAGVAQSPRYKIIEKRQSVAFWCNPISGHATLYWYQQILGQGPKLLIQFQNNGVVDDSQLPKDRFSAERLKGVDSTLKIQPAKLEDSAVYLCASSSLAGAGANVLTFGAGSRLTVL.